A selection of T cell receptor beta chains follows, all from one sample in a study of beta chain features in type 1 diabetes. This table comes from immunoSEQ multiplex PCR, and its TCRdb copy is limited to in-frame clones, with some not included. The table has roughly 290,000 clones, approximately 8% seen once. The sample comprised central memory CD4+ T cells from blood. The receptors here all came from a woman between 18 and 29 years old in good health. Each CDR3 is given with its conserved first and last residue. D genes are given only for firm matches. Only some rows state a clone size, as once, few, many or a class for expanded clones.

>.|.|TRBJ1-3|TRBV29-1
TGCAGCGTTGGAGAGATCTCTGGAAACACCATATATTTT
CSVGEISGNTIYF
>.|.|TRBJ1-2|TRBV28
TGTGCCAGCAGCCTGGGTGGAGGGTCAAGCTATGGCTACACCTTC
CASSLGGGSSYGYTF
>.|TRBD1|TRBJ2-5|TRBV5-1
TGCGCCAGCAGCCCACCGGGACAGATCCTCCAAGAGACCCAGTACTTC
CASSPPGQILQETQYF
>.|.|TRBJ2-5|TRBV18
TGTGCCAGCTCACCAATTGTGCTCGAGACCCAGTACTTC
CASSPIVLETQYF
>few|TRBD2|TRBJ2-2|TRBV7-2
TGTGCCAGCAGCTTGGGACTAGTAAACACCGGGGAGCTGTTTTTT
CASSLGLVNTGELFF
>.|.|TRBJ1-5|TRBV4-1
TGCGCCAGCAGTCCCGGGACCCGAAGTCCCAATCAGCCCCAGCATTTT
CASSPGTRSPNQPQHF
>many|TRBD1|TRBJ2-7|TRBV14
TGTGCCAGCAGCCACCTACAGGGGAAGGAGCAGTACTTC
CASSHLQGKEQYF
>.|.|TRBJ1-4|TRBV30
TGTGCCTGGAGACAGCATTACGTCGGGCCCGCGAATGAAAAACTGTTTTTT
CAWRQHYVGPANEKLFF
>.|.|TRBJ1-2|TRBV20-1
TGCAGTCTTGACGGACCCTATGGCTACACCTTC
CSLDGPYGYTF
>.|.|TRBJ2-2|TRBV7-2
TGTGCCAGCAGCTTAGGTTCGTCGGACACCGGGGAGCTGTTTTTT
CASSLGSSDTGELFF
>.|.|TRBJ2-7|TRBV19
TGTGCCAGTAGTACACTGAAGGAGCAGTACTTC
CASSTLKEQYF
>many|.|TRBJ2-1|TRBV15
TGTGCCACCAGCAGAGTTTTAGGGAGTGAGCAGTTCTTC
CATSRVLGSEQFF
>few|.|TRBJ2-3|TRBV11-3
TGTGCCAGCAGCAATAGCCGGGGGGATACGCAGTATTTT
CASSNSRGDTQYF
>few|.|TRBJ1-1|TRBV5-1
TGCGCCAGCAGCTTGGGGGCAGAACTCACTGAAGCTTTCTTT
CASSLGAELTEAFF
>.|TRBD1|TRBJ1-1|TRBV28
TGTGCCAGCAGTCAGGGGGATACGTACACTGAAGCTTTCTTT
CASSQGDTYTEAFF
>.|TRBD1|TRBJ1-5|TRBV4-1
TGCGCCAGCAGCCAAATGACAGGGGGCAATCAGCCCCAGCATTTT
CASSQMTGGNQPQHF
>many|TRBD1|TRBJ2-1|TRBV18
TGTGCCAGCGTACCGGGACAGTCCAACAATGAGCAGTTCTTC
CASVPGQSNNEQFF
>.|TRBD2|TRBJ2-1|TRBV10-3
TGTGCCATCAATAAGGCGGGGGTAGTCTCGGATGAGCAGTTCTTC
CAINKAGVVSDEQFF
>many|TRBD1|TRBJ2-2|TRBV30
TGTGCCTGGACCCTTGACAGGGCCGGCGGGGAGCTGTTTTTT
CAWTLDRAGGELFF
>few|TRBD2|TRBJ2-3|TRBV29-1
TGCAGCGTTGAAGATACTCACTCGGGACTAGCGGGAGGCACAGATACGCAGTATTTT
CSVEDTHSGLAGGTDTQYF
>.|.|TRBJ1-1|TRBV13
TGTGCCAGCAGCTTATTCCGGGCTCAAGCTTTCTTT
CASSLFRAQAFF
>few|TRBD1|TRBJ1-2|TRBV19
TGTGCCAGTAGTCGGGACAGGGATTATGGCTACACCTTC
CASSRDRDYGYTF
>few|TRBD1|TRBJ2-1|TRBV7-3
TGTGCCAGCAGGCCCGGGACAGGGGTGTGGAATGAGCAGTTCTTC
CASRPGTGVWNEQFF
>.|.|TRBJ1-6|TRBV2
TGTGCCAGCAGGTTTCAGAGCTCCTATAATTCACCCCTCCACTTT
CASRFQSSYNSPLHF
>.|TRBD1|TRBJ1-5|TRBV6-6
TGTGCCAGCAGTTGGACAGGGGACGATCAGCCCCAGCATTTT
CASSWTGDDQPQHF
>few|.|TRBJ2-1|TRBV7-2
TGTGCCAGCAGAGAGGGAGGAATCAGTGAGCAGTTCTTC
CASREGGISEQFF
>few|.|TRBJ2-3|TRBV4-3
TGCGCCAGCAGCCAAGCAGGGCTCCCCCAGGACACAGATACGCAGTATTTT
CASSQAGLPQDTDTQYF
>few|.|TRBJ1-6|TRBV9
TGTGCCAGCAGCGTAGGTTCGTATCTGTCTAATTCACCCCTCCACTTT
CASSVGSYLSNSPLHF
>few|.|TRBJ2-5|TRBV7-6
TGTGCCAGCAGCTTTATGGAAGAGACCCAGTACTTC
CASSFMEETQYF
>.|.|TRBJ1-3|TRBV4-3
TGCGCCAGCAGCCAAGACACAAACAGCCTCTCTGGAAACACCATATATTTT
CASSQDTNSLSGNTIYF
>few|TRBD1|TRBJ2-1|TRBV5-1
TGCGCCAGCAGCTTGTTCGGACAGGGATACAATGAGCAGTTCTTC
CASSLFGQGYNEQFF
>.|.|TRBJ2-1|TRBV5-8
TGTGCCAGCACCCGAGGGGGGACCTCCAATGAGCAGTTCTTC
CASTRGGTSNEQFF
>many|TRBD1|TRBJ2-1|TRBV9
TGTGCCAGCAGCTTTCGACAGGGCGATGAGCAGTTCTTC
CASSFRQGDEQFF
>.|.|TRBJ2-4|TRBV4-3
TGCGCCAGCAGCCAGGAAGAAAACATTCAGTACTTC
CASSQEENIQYF
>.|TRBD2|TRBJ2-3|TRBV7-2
TGTGCCAGCAGCCCCACTAGCGGGGGTACAGATACGCAGTATTTT
CASSPTSGGTDTQYF
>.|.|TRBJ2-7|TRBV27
TGTGCCAGCAGTCCGGGACGTATCTCCTACGAGCAGTACTTC
CASSPGRISYEQYF
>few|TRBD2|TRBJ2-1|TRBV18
TGTGCCAGCTCACCCCTCAGTTTGGCTAGCGGGAGTGGGAATGAGCAGTTCTTC
CASSPLSLASGSGNEQFF
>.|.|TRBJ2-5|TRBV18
TGTGCCAGCTCACCAGAGGCAGGGGGGTCAGAGACCCAGTACTTC
CASSPEAGGSETQYF
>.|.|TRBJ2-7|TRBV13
TGTGCCAGCAGCTTAGATGTTCTCGCCGAGCAGTACTTC
CASSLDVLAEQYF
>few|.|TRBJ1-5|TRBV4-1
TGCGCCAGCAGCCAAGACGAGGCGAATCGGGCTAATCAGCCCCAGCATTTT
CASSQDEANRANQPQHF